Shown below are 17 T cell receptor beta chains from a single sample sequenced in a study of blood T cell repertoires in COVID-19. Assay: immunoSEQ multiplex PCR; the TCRdb copy retains only in-frame clones and omits some. The sample records 380,000 or so clones, approximately 80% being singletons. The sequencing input was peripheral blood. The receptor set was obtained from a human donor with acute or convalescent COVID-19. The donor label of this sample is uncertain.

The chain joins TRBV4-1 to TRBJ2-5, with 9 bases that match TRBD1. CDR1 is MGHRA, CDR2 YSYEKL, per germline. V shed 1 base and J 5 bases; nucleotides not matched to a gene: 5. The CDR3 totals 15 residues. The CDR3, as DNA: TGCGCCAGCAGCCAAGTTACAGGGGGCGCGGAGACCCAGTACTTC. Its protein is CASSQVTGGAETQYF.

This chain joins TRBV28 and TRBJ1-2; 9 positions agree with TRBD1. The CDR3 length is 15 residues. V lost 5 bases to trimming and J lost 3 bases; unmatched junction nucleotides: 7. Germline values: CDR1 MDHEN, CDR2 SYDVKM. The CDR3 region has the DNA TGTGCCAGCAGTAAGACAGGGGGGCTCGACTATGGCTACACCTTC. This encodes CASSKTGGLDYGYTF.

This clone was observed a single time. The chain couples TRBV18 to TRBJ1-1; 7 nucleotides align to TRBD1. V was clipped by 0 bases and J by 9 bases; unmatched bases: 4. CDR3 length equals 13 residues. The germline CDR1 and CDR2 sequences are KGHSH and LQKENI. As DNA, the CDR3 is TGTGCCAGCTCACCACCCTCGGACAGGAAAGCTTTCTTT. This sequence encodes CASSPPSDRKAFF.

The genes are TRBV18 and TRBJ2-7; D call uncertain. The germline CDR1 and CDR2 sequences are KGHSH and LQKENI. Trimming removed 3 bases at V and 11 bases at J, with 17 bases between. The CDR3 sequence is 13 residues long. CDR3 sequence (DNA): TGTGCCAGCTCACCGAACCCCGGATCCCGGGAGTACTTC. Encoded protein: CASSPNPGSREYF.

This rearrangement joins TRBV5-4 to TRBJ1-1; D possibly corresponds to TRBD1 (6 bases). Germline CDR1 reads SGHNT; CDR2 reads YYREEE (reference sequence). The CDR3 extends over 15 amino acids. Trimming shortened V by 3 bases and J by 1 base, and 13 bases separated the two germline ends. In nucleotides, the CDR3 is TGTGCCAGCAGCTCTCGACAGGCCCCGAACACTGAAGCTTTCTTT. Its translation: CASSSRQAPNTEAFF.

The sample holds a few counts of this clone. The CDR3 DNA sequence: TGCGCCAGCAGCCAAGGGGGGCCCCGAGATACGCAGTATTTT. Translating it yields CASSQGGPRDTQYF. The genes are TRBV4-1 and TRBJ2-3, with D tentatively TRBD1 (6 bases). The V gene's germline CDR1 is MGHRA and CDR2 YSYEKL. V was trimmed by 1 base and J by 5 bases, leaving 10 bases between them. The CDR3 has 14 amino acids.

A single count supports this clone. Other DNA sequences from this sample encode an identical CDR3 as well. V usage is TRBV19 and J usage is TRBJ1-2, with TRBD1 identical over 9 bases. Germline trimming cut 5 bases from V and 3 bases from J; bases unmatched to any gene: 1. The CDR3 has 13 amino acids. Germline CDR1 is LNHDA and CDR2 is SQIVND (reference sequence). CDR3 protein: CASSRTGDYGYTF. The CDR3 nucleotides read TGTGCCAGTAGTCGGACAGGGGACTATGGCTACACCTTC.

The J gene is TRBJ2-2, the V gene TRBV6-5; D unresolved. Germline V gives CDR1 MNHEY, CDR2 SVGAGI. The CDR3 spans 15 residues. V was pared by 4 bases and J by 4 bases, with 13 bases between. The CDR3 DNA reads as TGTGCCAGCAGTTCCAATGACATTTTCACCGGGGAGCTGTTTTTT. Its translation is CASSSNDIFTGELFF.

The gene calls are TRBV7-2 and TRBJ2-3, with D perhaps TRBD2 (5 bases). The CDR3 extends over 15 amino acids. Germline CDR1 is SGHTA and CDR2 is FQGNSA. Trimming shortened V by 5 bases and J by 4 bases, and 16 bases separated the two germline ends. The CDR3 here is CASSPQPLASDTQYF. CDR3 bases: TGTGCCAGCAGCCCACAACCGCTAGCTTCAGATACGCAGTATTTT.

The J gene is TRBJ1-2, the V gene TRBV19, with D tentatively TRBD1 (5 bases). The CDR3 has 15 amino acids. Trimming removed 3 bases at V and 3 bases at J, with 14 bases between. In germline, CDR1 is LNHDA, CDR2 SQIVND (reference sequence). CDR3 sequence reads: CASSITSTVYYGYTF. CDR3 nucleotide sequence: TGTGCCAGTAGTATTACTTCGACAGTTTACTATGGCTACACCTTC.

The rearrangement joins TRBV12-3 or TRBV12-4 to TRBJ1-4; 10 bases match TRBD1. The CDR3 consists of 13 residues. With V trimmed by 6 bases and J by 11 bases, 6 bases remained unmatched. The CDR3 nucleotides read TGTGCCAGCAGGGACAGGGGGGTGGGGAAACTGTTTTTT. Translating gives CASRDRGVGKLFF.

The J gene is TRBJ2-3, the V gene TRBV5-1; a possible D gene is TRBD2 (5 bases). The V gene's germline CDR1 is SGHRS and CDR2 YFSETQ. CDR3 length: 14 amino acids. V shed 4 bases and J shed 2 bases, with 11 bases lying between them. The CDR3 nucleotides read TGCGCCAGCAGCCCCGGAGGACTCACAGATACGCAGTATTTT. It specifies CASSPGGLTDTQYF.

This clone appeared a single time. The gene calls are TRBV5-1 and TRBJ1-2, with D perhaps matching TRBD1 (6 bases). The V gene's germline CDR1 is SGHRS and CDR2 YFSETQ. V shed 5 bases and J shed 0 bases, with 8 bases lying between them. The CDR3 has 13 amino acids. The CDR3 region is CASRRDTNYGYTF. In DNA form, the CDR3 reads TGCGCCAGCAGACGGGACACTAACTATGGCTACACCTTC.

The rearrangement joins TRBV3-1 (or the pseudogene TRBV3-2) to TRBJ1-1, with D perhaps matching TRBD1 (6 bases). In germline, CDR1 is LGHDT, CDR2 YNNKEL (reference sequence). The CDR3 spans 15 residues. The V end was cut by 4 bases, the J end by 6 bases, with 18 bases between. CDR3 protein: CASSPHVRGLAEAFF. CDR3 sequence (DNA): TGTGCCAGCAGCCCACACGTCAGGGGTCTCGCTGAAGCTTTCTTT.

This clone has just a few counts. V is TRBV18 and J is TRBJ2-1, with 7 bases fitting TRBD1. CDR3 length: 14 amino acids. The germline V gene encodes CDR1 KGHSH and CDR2 LQKENI. V trimming: 3 bases; J trimming: 4 bases; junction bases outside the gene matches: 3. CDR3 bases: TGTGCCAGCTCACCTGCGGACAGGTACAATGAGCAGTTCTTC. Translating gives CASSPADRYNEQFF.

This clone was detected only a few times. This chain links TRBV6-6 with TRBJ2-2, with 8 bases matching TRBD1. Germline V gene lookup returns CDR1 MNHNY and CDR2 SVGAGI (reference sequence). This CDR3 is 18 amino acids long. J was trimmed by 4 bases and V by 5 bases; bases with no gene match: 15. The CDR3 sequence is CASSPRLRGPRSTGELFF. As DNA, the CDR3 is TGTGCCAGCAGTCCCCGGCTCAGGGGGCCGAGATCCACCGGGGAGCTGTTTTTT.

The chain carries TRBV7-7 and TRBJ2-5; D is undetermined. This CDR3 contains 13 residues. Trimming left V 2 bases short and J 1 base short, with 5 bases between. Germline V lookup: CDR1 SSHAT, CDR2 FNYEAQ (reference sequence). The CDR3 DNA reads as TGTGCCAGCAGCTTACCTAGCCAAGAGACCCAGTACTTC. Amino acids: CASSLPSQETQYF.